Sequencing of this T cell receptor (beta chain) was carried out in a study of Ad26.COV2.S vaccination and SARS-CoV-2 variants (dated by TCRdb to the early 2020s). In the study overall: The specificity and breadth of SARS-CoV-2-reactive T cell receptors after Ad26.COV2.S vaccination were assessed by TCRbeta repertoire sequencing. The TCR-sequenced set comprised approximately 30 samples: some 20 Ad26.COV2.S vaccine recipients, 5 placebo recipients and 8 SARS-CoV-2 convalescent individuals. General findings and caveats noted by the study authors: Compared with placebo recipients, Ad26.COV2.S recipients showed higher spike-specific TCR breadth (P = 0.0014). Vaccine and placebo recipients had similar non-spike TCR breadth, a finding consistent with the vaccine containing only spike. According to the authors, total T cell responses may have been underestimated by the TCR breadth and depth analyses. Substantial breadth of spike-specific CD8+ and CD4+ T cell responses was reported after vaccination.

From the germline V gene (reference sequence), CDR1 is SEHNR and CDR2 is FQNEAQ. V loses 1 base, J loses 5 bases, and the germline ends lie 6 bases apart. From the cysteine through the phenylalanine, the CDR3 covers 14 amino acids. Of all the DNA, just the CDR3 is kept, 42 bases in frame from base 1. Details on this clone: The target of this receptor is not known. Qualities for individual bases were not recorded, and no much larger clone is one base off.

The immunoSEQ Assay was the method used to sequence TCRbeta CDR3 regions. After extraction, genomic DNA underwent amplification by bias-controlled multiplex PCR, followed by high-throughput sequencing. Concerning the study's data processing: To quantify the absolute abundance of each unique TCRbeta CDR3 region, sequences were collapsed and filtered. Usable DNA was measured by amplifying reference genes present in all nucleated cells, and TCRbeta template counts were normalized to that usable DNA to estimate T cell fraction. Repertoire TCRs were annotated as SARS-CoV-2-specific by exact matching of V gene, CDR3 amino acid sequence and J gene to a known reactive TCR set. The reference SARS-CoV-2 TCR set was derived from MIRA and filtered for enrichment in COVID-19-positive ImmuneCODE repertoires, a step that removed public or cross-reactive TCRs. Drawing on the MIRA antigens, annotated TCRs were analysed further at the level of specific ORF or position within ORF. Depth was the summed frequency of annotated unique rearrangements, while breadth was defined as annotated unique rearrangements over total unique productive rearrangements. TCR breadth was compared between groups using two-sided Wilcoxon rank-sum tests. TCRdb limited this immuneACCESS table to in-frame rearrangements with V and J called. A share of clones is missing; checked studies link under half to unresolved V genes, and the rest is unexplained. The V and J calls and clone size were taken over from that table, and D and trimming were inferred from the DNA. Across this sample there are 180,000 or so clones, with around nine tenths seen only once. The ten largest make up over 4.5% of the sample.

The time point label, read with the paper, signifies: individuals recovered from natural SARS-CoV-2 infection. This receptor chain uses TRBV7-9 and TRBJ1-6; no confident D gene assignment can be made. The sample in question was peripheral blood, obtained after recovery from COVID-19. This TCR was sampled from a human donor who had recovered from COVID-19. The nucleotide sequence reads TGTGCCAGCAGCTTAGGATCAGATAATTCACCCCTCCACTTT. This yields the protein CASSLGSDNSPLHF.